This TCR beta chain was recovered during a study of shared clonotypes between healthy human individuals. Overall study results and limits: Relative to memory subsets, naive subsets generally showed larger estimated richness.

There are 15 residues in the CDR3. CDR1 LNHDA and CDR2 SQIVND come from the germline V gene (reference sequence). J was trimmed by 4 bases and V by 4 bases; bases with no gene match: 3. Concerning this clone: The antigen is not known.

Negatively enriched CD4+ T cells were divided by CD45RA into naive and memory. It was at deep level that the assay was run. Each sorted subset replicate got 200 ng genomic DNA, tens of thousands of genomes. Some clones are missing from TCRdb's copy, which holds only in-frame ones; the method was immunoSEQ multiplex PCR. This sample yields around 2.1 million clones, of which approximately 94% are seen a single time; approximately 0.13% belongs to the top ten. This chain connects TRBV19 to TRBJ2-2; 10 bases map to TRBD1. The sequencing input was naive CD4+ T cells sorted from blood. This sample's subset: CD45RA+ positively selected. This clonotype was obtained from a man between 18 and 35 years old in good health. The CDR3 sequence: CASSRQGAGTGELFF. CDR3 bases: TGTGCCAGTAGTAGACAGGGGGCCGGCACCGGGGAGCTGTTTTTT.